The 27 T cell receptor beta chains presented below share a single source sample, sequenced in a study of cytomegalovirus exposure and HLA in healthy donors. PCR was performed using 60 Vbeta and 13 Jbeta primers. Here immunoSEQ multiplex PCR was the method, and the copy in TCRdb shows in-frame clones only, minus some. The profile shows more than 65,000 clones, 60% to 80% of them singletons. The sequenced sample was PBMCs. The receptors were sampled from a woman aged 40 to 50 in good health and CMV-seropositive.

The chain couples TRBV19 to TRBJ1-5; TRBD1 matches 9 bases. This CDR3 contains 16 residues. J was trimmed by 3 bases and V by 3 bases; bases with no gene match: 6. The germline V gene has CDR1 LNHDA and CDR2 SQIVND (reference sequence). CDR3: CASSIWTGDYNQPQHF. The CDR3 bases are TGTGCCAGTAGTATTTGGACAGGGGACTACAATCAGCCCCAGCATTTT.

V usage is TRBV27 and J usage is TRBJ2-1; D not resolved. This CDR3 comprises 15 residues. V lost 3 bases, J lost 0 bases, and 9 bases lay in between. Germline V gene data show CDR1 as MNHEY and CDR2 as SMNVEV (reference sequence). CDR3 sequence: CASSFRDNSYNEQFF. CDR3 DNA sequence: TGTGCCAGCAGTTTTCGCGATAACTCCTACAATGAGCAGTTCTTC.

The rearrangement joins TRBV2 to TRBJ1-2; TRBD1 matches 8 bases. The CDR3 covers 13 residues. Germline-derived CDR1 and CDR2 are SNHLY and FYNNEI. The J segment lost 4 bases and the V segment lost 6 bases, leaving 4 bases of the junction unmatched. The DNA for the CDR3 is TGTGCCAGCAGCCCAGGGGGCGGCTATGGCTACACCTTC. Encoded protein: CASSPGGGYGYTF.

The genes are TRBV28 and TRBJ2-1, with D perhaps TRBD2 (6 bases). Germline V gene sequence: CDR1 MDHEN, CDR2 SYDVKM. Trimming removed 9 bases from V and 7 bases from J, with 22 bases in between. This CDR3 is 15 amino acids long. CDR3 amino acids: CASSKGLAIMNEQFF. The CDR3 nucleotides are TGTGCCAGTTCCAAGGGGCTAGCGATCATGAATGAGCAGTTCTTC.

This clone appeared a single time. The chain couples TRBV29-1 to TRBJ2-3, with 8 bases fitting TRBD2. The CDR3 has 13 residues. Germline CDR1 is SQVTM and CDR2 is ANQGSEA. The trim removed 5 bases at V and 5 bases at J, leaving 6 bases unmatched. The DNA of the CDR3 is TGCAGCGTTTCTCGGGGGGGCGTAGATACGCAGTATTTT. Protein sequence: CSVSRGGVDTQYF.

The chain joins TRBV2 to TRBJ2-3; 11 positions agree with TRBD2. Germline-derived CDR1 and CDR2 are SNHLY and FYNNEI. The J segment lost 8 bases and the V segment lost 5 bases, leaving 9 bases of the junction unmatched. This CDR3 is 15 amino acids long. This CDR3 is CASSPLSGGARTQYF. CDR3 DNA sequence: TGTGCCAGCAGTCCCCTTAGCGGGGGGGCTCGTACGCAGTATTTT.

The V call is TRBV29-1, the J call TRBJ2-1; D perhaps matches TRBD2 (6 bases). CDR1 and CDR2 (germline): SQVTM, ANQGSEA. The CDR3 runs 11 residues. Trimming shortened V by 3 bases and J by 12 bases, and 12 bases separated the two germline ends. The CDR3 protein is CSVEGGVGQFF. The CDR3, as DNA: TGCAGCGTTGAGGGGGGTGTTGGGCAGTTCTTC.

V usage is TRBV29-1 and J usage is TRBJ1-1; the D gene is possibly TRBD1 (6 bases). This CDR3 has 10 amino acids. V lost 6 bases to trimming and J lost 9 bases, with 11 bases between them. Germline-derived CDR1 and CDR2 are SQVTM and ANQGSEA. The CDR3 sequence is CSVMDSQAFF. CDR3 bases: TGCAGCGTGATGGACAGCCAAGCTTTCTTT.

This sequence joins TRBV6-1 and TRBJ1-1; D is possibly TRBD1 (5 bases). The CDR3 consists of 14 residues. Germline V lookup: CDR1 MNHNS, CDR2 SASEGT. Trimming took off 7 bases at V and 2 bases at J, with 14 bases between the two ends. This CDR3 is CASTGGTLNTEAFF. The CDR3 DNA follows: TGTGCCAGCACGGGGGGTACACTCAACACTGAAGCTTTCTTT.

The V and J genes are TRBV19 and TRBJ2-2; no definite D call. V was cut by 6 bases and J by 0 bases, with 11 bases left in between. The CDR3 length is 15 residues. CDR1 LNHDA and CDR2 SQIVND come from the germline V gene (reference sequence). The CDR3 here is CASRTHPANTGELFF. The CDR3 DNA sequence: TGTGCCAGTAGAACCCACCCGGCGAACACCGGGGAGCTGTTTTTT.

V usage is TRBV19 and J usage is TRBJ2-7; D possibly corresponds to TRBD1 (5 bases). The CDR3 spans 13 residues. Germline V gives CDR1 LNHDA, CDR2 SQIVND (reference sequence). With 4 bases removed from V and 6 bases from J, the gap between germline ends came to 13 bases. CDR3 protein: CASSSTGLSEQYF. The CDR3 DNA is TGTGCCAGTAGTAGTACAGGCCTTTCCGAGCAGTACTTC.

CDR3 protein: CASRLAGGGYEQYF. The DNA for the CDR3 is TGTGCCAGCAGACTAGCGGGAGGGGGCTACGAGCAGTACTTC. This chain connects TRBV6-5 to TRBJ2-7; 13 bases agree with TRBD2. CDR1 is MNHEY, CDR2 SVGAGI, per germline. The CDR3 has 14 residues. Losses at the gene ends were 6 bases for V and 3 bases for J; bases not matched to a gene: 2.

J is TRBJ1-4 and V is TRBV11-2; D uncertain. The V gene's germline CDR1 is SGHAT and CDR2 FQNNGV. The CDR3 is 16 amino acids. Trimming removed 3 bases from V and 11 bases from J, with 22 bases in between. The CDR3 spells CASSLTPGVLSYKLFF. Here the CDR3 DNA reads TGTGCCAGCAGCTTGACCCCCGGGGTTCTAAGCTACAAACTGTTTTTT.

The V call is TRBV6-1, the J call TRBJ1-1, with TRBD1 as a possible D gene (6 bases). Trimming shortened V by 6 bases and J by 10 bases, and 24 bases separated the two germline ends. CDR3 length equals 15 residues. Germline values: CDR1 MNHNS, CDR2 SASEGT. Here the CDR3 reads CASRGPLRGIDTAFF. For the CDR3, the DNA is TGTGCCAGCAGAGGACCCCTAAGGGGGATCGACACAGCTTTCTTT.

V is TRBV29-1 and J is TRBJ2-1; TRBD1 is a possible D gene (5 bases). The CDR3 is 13 residues long. In germline, CDR1 is SQVTM, CDR2 ANQGSEA. The ends were cut back, 7 bases at V and 6 bases at J, with 16 bases in the middle. CDR3 DNA: TGCAGCGCCATCATTGGAAGGGGCAATGAGCAGTTCTTC. Translated: CSAIIGRGNEQFF.

The chain combines TRBV6-1 with TRBJ1-2; TRBD1 matches at 8 bases. The germline CDR1 and CDR2 sequences are MNHNS and SASEGT. V lost 0 bases to trimming and J lost 4 bases; unmatched junction nucleotides: 7. The CDR3 has 16 residues. The CDR3 DNA reads as TGTGCCAGCAGTGAAGCGCTCAGGGGGCCGGGCTATGGCTACACCTTC. As protein: CASSEALRGPGYGYTF.

The CDR3: CASSQAVTSSYEQYF. DNA for the CDR3: TGCGCCAGCAGCCAAGCGGTTACCTCATCCTACGAGCAGTACTTC. The gene calls are TRBV4-1 and TRBJ2-7; D call uncertain. This CDR3 has 15 residues. Per germline, CDR1 MGHRA and CDR2 YSYEKL. Deletions cut 1 base from V and 1 base from J, with 11 bases between.

This sequence joins TRBV19 and TRBJ1-4; D not resolved. The germline V gene has CDR1 LNHDA and CDR2 SQIVND (reference sequence). The V end was cut by 7 bases, the J end by 5 bases, with 11 bases between. The CDR3 totals 13 residues. CDR3 coding DNA: TGTGCCAGTACGCGAGTGGTGAATGAAAAACTGTTTTTT. It is translated as CASTRVVNEKLFF.

The chain joins TRBV15 to TRBJ1-2; no reliable D call. The V and J ends lost 6 bases and 3 bases respectively, with 14 bases between them. There are 14 residues in the CDR3. The germline V gene encodes CDR1 LNHNV and CDR2 YYDKDF (reference sequence). The CDR3 is CATSVGETDYGYTF. For the CDR3, the DNA is TGTGCCACCAGTGTCGGGGAGACTGACTATGGCTACACCTTC.

This chain connects TRBV18 to TRBJ1-4; D is perhaps TRBD1 (6 bases). Germline values: CDR1 KGHSH, CDR2 LQKENI. This CDR3 is built from 13 residues. V was cut by 1 base and J by 12 bases, with 12 bases left in between. This chain's CDR3 is CASSPRQESELFF. Here the CDR3 DNA reads TGTGCCAGCTCACCACGACAGGAATCCGAACTGTTTTTT.

The J gene is TRBJ1-1, the V gene TRBV9; no clear D gene. Germline-derived CDR1 and CDR2 are SGDLS and YYNGEE. This CDR3 region has 15 residues. V was pared by 0 bases and J by 0 bases, with 9 bases between. The CDR3 reads CASSVGAGLNTEAFF. CDR3 nucleotide sequence: TGTGCCAGCAGCGTAGGGGCAGGTTTGAACACTGAAGCTTTCTTT.

The chain is built from TRBV30 and TRBJ1-1, with TRBD1 as a possible D gene (5 bases). In germline, CDR1 is GTSNPN, CDR2 SVGIG (reference sequence). This CDR3 has 15 residues. Deletions cut 5 bases from V and 4 bases from J, with 20 bases between. CDR3 in amino acids: CAWGRQQEGRTEAFF. Here the CDR3 DNA reads TGTGCCTGGGGGAGACAACAGGAGGGTCGCACTGAAGCTTTCTTT.

The chain is built from TRBV6-1 and TRBJ1-5, with D unresolved. CDR1 and CDR2 from the germline V gene are MNHNS and SASEGT. Trimming took off 6 bases at V and 4 bases at J, with 4 bases between the two ends. CDR3 length: 11 residues. The CDR3 loop is CASSLNQPQHF. The CDR3 bases are TGTGCCAGCAGCTTAAATCAGCCCCAGCATTTT.

The chain carries TRBV5-1 and TRBJ1-4, with a tentative D call TRBD1 (5 bases). Germline V CDR1 and CDR2: SGHRS, YFSETQ. This CDR3 comprises 15 residues. Trimming pared 4 bases from V and 9 bases from J, leaving 19 bases between. CDR3 residues: CASSLGEGFSQKLFF. Here the CDR3 DNA reads TGCGCCAGCAGCCTGGGGGAGGGTTTCAGCCAAAAACTGTTTTTT.

The chain links TRBV7-8 to TRBJ2-5; 12 bases map to TRBD1. With 0 bases clipped from V and 4 bases from J, the junction kept 6 bases outside the gene matches. Looked up from germline, CDR1 is SGHVS and CDR2 is FQNEAQ. The CDR3 has 17 amino acids. CDR3 DNA sequence: TGTGCCAGCAGCTTAGCTATACGGGACAGGGGGCGAGAGACCCAGTACTTC. Its translation is CASSLAIRDRGRETQYF.

The CDR3 protein is CASSLQTQETQYF. CDR3 in DNA: TGTGCCAGCAGCTTACAGACACAAGAGACCCAGTACTTC. The rearrangement links TRBV5-4 to TRBJ2-5, with no clear D. This CDR3 comprises 13 residues. V lost 2 bases and J 2 bases, leaving 7 bases between the germline ends. Germline lookup yields CDR1 SGHNT and CDR2 YYREEE (reference sequence).

The V and J genes are TRBV18 and TRBJ2-7, with D maybe TRBD1 (6 bases). V was shortened by 5 bases and J by 0 bases, with 8 bases between the two germline ends. The CDR3 spans 13 residues. Germline V gene data show CDR1 as KGHSH and CDR2 as LQKENI. The CDR3 DNA sequence: TGTGCCAGCTCAGGGGACATCTCCTACGAGCAGTACTTC. Translating gives CASSGDISYEQYF.